These 3 T cell receptor beta chains came from one sample sequenced in a study of blood T cell repertoires in COVID-19. Measured with immunoSEQ multiplex PCR; TCRdb has only the in-frame clones, and not every one. The table has tens of thousands of clones, 70% to 90% seen once. Sequenced: peripheral blood. All receptors derive from a man aged 45 to 65 with acute or convalescent COVID-19.

V is TRBV7-7 and J is TRBJ2-7; possible D gene TRBD2, 6 bases. The germline V gene encodes CDR1 SSHAT and CDR2 FNYEAQ (reference sequence). CDR3 length: 16 residues. Written as DNA, the CDR3 is TGTGTTAGCAGCCCCTCTTACGGGGGAAACTCCTACGAGCAGTACTTC. Amino acids: CVSSPSYGGNSYEQYF.

This chain uses TRBV13 with TRBJ2-6, with 7 bases lining up with TRBD1. The V and J ends lost 3 bases and 8 bases, in that order; junction bases with no gene match: 7. Looked up from germline, CDR1 is PRHDT and CDR2 is FYEKMQ (reference sequence). CDR3 size: 15 residues. The chain's CDR3 is CASSLDRIAPNVLTF. Here the CDR3 DNA reads TGTGCCAGCAGCTTGGACAGGATAGCGCCCAACGTCCTGACTTTC.

The chain carries TRBV5-1 and TRBJ2-2; D is perhaps TRBD1 (6 bases). CDR1 is SGHRS and CDR2 is YFSETQ in the germline V gene. Trimming took off 0 bases at V and 5 bases at J, with 11 bases between the two ends. The CDR3 length is 15 residues. The CDR3 region is CASSLDRAGTGELFF. The CDR3, as DNA: TGCGCCAGCAGCTTGGACAGGGCAGGTACCGGGGAGCTGTTTTTT.